This T cell receptor beta chain appears in the sequencing data of a study of T cell responses to AZD1222 COVID-19 vaccine. As for this clone: Its antigen remains unknown.

Overall study findings and caveats: Sampling that yielded the repertoires occurred only after the peak T cell response. Only six or seven AZD1222 recipients were seropositive at baseline. Reportedly, nearly half the spike-specific TCRs target unmutated variant regions.

Produced via immunoSEQ multiplex PCR; TCRdb's table is partial and in-frame only. Altogether under 150,000 clones are present, roughly 93% being singletons, with the ten largest covering roughly 9.9%. The germline V gene has CDR1 SGHTA and CDR2 FQGNSA. The V gene lost 3 bases and the J gene lost 7 bases, with 13 bases spanning the gap. CDR3 size: 14 residues. This rearrangement joins TRBV7-2 to TRBJ2-1, with D possibly matching TRBD2 (7 bases). Sequenced material: peripheral blood, taken 28 days after the second AZD1222 dose. The receptor's source is an adult who received the AZD1222 COVID-19 vaccine. The CDR3 coding sequence is TGTGCCAGCAGCTTTGGGGGGGGGCTGAATGAGCAGTTCTTC. This sequence encodes CASSFGGGLNEQFF.